The 8 T cell receptor beta chains below come from one sample, sequenced in a study of blood T cell repertoires in COVID-19. Sequencing was performed with immunoSEQ multiplex PCR; in TCRdb, only in-frame clones are kept and a portion is missing. Found here are 250,000 to 300,000 clones, approximately 89% of them singletons; the top ten hold under 3%. Input material: PBMCs or T cells enriched from blood (not recorded which). Every receptor here comes from a woman in her forties or fifties who had been exposed to COVID-19.

V gene TRBV6-6 combines with J gene TRBJ1-5; D is ambiguous. The CDR3 contains 14 residues. Germline V gene sequence: CDR1 MNHNY, CDR2 SVGAGI (reference sequence). V was pared by 4 bases and J by 7 bases, with 14 bases between. The CDR3, as DNA: TGTGCCAGCAGTTTGGGAGCAGAGAGCCAGCCCCAGCATTTT. It is translated as CASSLGAESQPQHF.

The chain recombines TRBV4-1 with TRBJ1-2, with 9 bases lining up with TRBD1. Germline V gene data show CDR1 as MGHRA and CDR2 as YSYEKL. J lost 5 bases, V lost 0 bases, and 10 bases had no gene match. The CDR3 is 17 amino acids. The CDR3 protein is CASSQDQPGGTGYGYTF. In nucleotides, the CDR3 is TGCGCCAGCAGCCAAGATCAGCCGGGGGGGACAGGGTATGGCTACACCTTC.

The chain carries TRBV7-8 and TRBJ2-7; maybe TRBD1 (5 bases). Germline V gives CDR1 SGHVS, CDR2 FQNEAQ. V shed 4 bases and J shed 1 base, with 8 bases lying between them. The CDR3 contains 13 residues. The CDR3 protein is CASSSTVSYEQYF. CDR3 coding DNA: TGTGCCAGCAGCTCGACAGTATCCTACGAGCAGTACTTC. Variable domain in full (rest from reference TRBV7-8 and TRBJ2-7): GAGVSQSPRYKVAKRGQDVALRCDPISGHVSLFWYQQALGQGPEFLTYFQNEAQLDKSGLPSDRFFAERPEGSVSTLKIQRTQQEDSAVYLCASSSTVSYEQYFGPGTRLTVT.

This clone showed up just a few times. The rearrangement joins TRBV11-1 to TRBJ1-1, with 7 bases that match TRBD1. Germline V gene data show CDR1 as SGHAT and CDR2 as FQDESV (reference sequence). The CDR3 consists of 14 residues. V gave up 3 bases and J gave up 1 base; unmatched junction bases: 2. The CDR3 is CASSLGQSNTEAFF. CDR3 DNA: TGTGCCAGCAGCTTGGGACAGTCGAACACTGAAGCTTTCTTT.

This chain uses TRBV10-3 with TRBJ2-2; D is perhaps TRBD1 (6 bases). Germline-derived CDR1 and CDR2 are ENHRY and SYGVKD. The CDR3 length is 19 residues. V was trimmed by 2 bases and J by 4 bases, leaving 23 bases between them. CDR3 protein: CAISERTIDRLGSTGELFF. In DNA form, the CDR3 reads TGTGCCATCAGTGAGCGTACTATTGACAGGCTTGGGAGCACCGGGGAGCTGTTTTTT.

The chain carries TRBV6-5 and TRBJ1-1; D possibly corresponds to TRBD1 (5 bases). The CDR3 totals 14 residues. Germline CDR1 MNHEY, CDR2 SVGAGI. Trimming cost V 0 bases and J 3 bases, with 8 bases left between them. CDR3 sequence reads: CASSYSARDTEAFF. DNA of the CDR3: TGTGCCAGCAGTTACTCTGCCAGGGACACTGAAGCTTTCTTT.

The chain has TRBV5-5 and TRBJ2-1; 9 positions match TRBD2. The CDR3 is 17 residues long. V lost 1 base to trimming and J lost 4 bases; unmatched junction nucleotides: 9. Germline-derived CDR1 and CDR2 are SGHKS and YYEKEE (reference sequence). CDR3 coding DNA: TGTGCCAGCAGCTTGAGTGGGCAGCGGGGGGCTTACAATGAGCAGTTCTTC. Its protein product is CASSLSGQRGAYNEQFF.

The CDR3 DNA sequence: TGTGCCAGCAGCTTCTCTGGTGTGGGGGCATGGAGTTCACCCCTCCACTTT. Its translation: CASSFSGVGAWSSPLHF. This chain connects TRBV5-4 to TRBJ1-6, with a weak D call TRBD1 (6 bases). Trimming shortened V by 2 bases and J by 9 bases, and 21 bases separated the two germline ends. In germline, CDR1 is SGHNT, CDR2 YYREEE (reference sequence). The CDR3 has 17 amino acids.